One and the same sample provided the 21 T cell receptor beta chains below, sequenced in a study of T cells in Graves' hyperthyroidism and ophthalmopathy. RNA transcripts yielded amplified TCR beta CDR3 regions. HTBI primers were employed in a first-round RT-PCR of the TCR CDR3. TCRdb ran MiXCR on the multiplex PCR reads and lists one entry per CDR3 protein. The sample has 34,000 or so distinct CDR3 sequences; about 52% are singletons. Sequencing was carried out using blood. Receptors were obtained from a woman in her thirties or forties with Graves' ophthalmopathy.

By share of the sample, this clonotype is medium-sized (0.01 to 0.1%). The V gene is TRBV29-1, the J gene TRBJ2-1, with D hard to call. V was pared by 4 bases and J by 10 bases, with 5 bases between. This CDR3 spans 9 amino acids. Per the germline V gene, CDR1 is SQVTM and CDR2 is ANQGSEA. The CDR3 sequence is CSVATEQFF. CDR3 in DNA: TGCAGCGTTGCTACAGAGCAGTTCTTC.

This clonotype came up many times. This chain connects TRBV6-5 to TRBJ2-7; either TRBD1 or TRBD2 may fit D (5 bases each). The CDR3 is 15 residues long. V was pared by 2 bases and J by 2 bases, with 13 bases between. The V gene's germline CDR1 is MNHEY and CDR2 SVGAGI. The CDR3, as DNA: TGTGCCAGCAGTTACCCCCGGGACGTTACCTACGAGCAGTACTTC. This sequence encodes CASSYPRDVTYEQYF.

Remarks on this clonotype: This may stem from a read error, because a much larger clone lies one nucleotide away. CDR3: CAGNRGGKNNEQLF. CDR3 DNA sequence: TGTGCCGGGAACAGGGGGGGTAAGAACAATGAGCAGCTCTTC. This chain links TRBV28 with TRBJ2-1, with a tentative D call TRBD1 (8 bases). Germline V gene sequence: CDR1 MDHEN, CDR2 SYDVKM. CDR3 length: 14 amino acids.

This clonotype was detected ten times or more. CDR3 amino acids: CASSLGGTQYF. CDR3 nucleotide sequence: TGTGCCAGCAGTTTGGGAGGTACGCAGTATTTT. The chain employs TRBV3-1 and TRBJ2-3, with D possibly being TRBD2 (6 bases). Germline CDR1 and CDR2: LGHDT and YNNKEL (reference sequence). Trimming left V 6 bases short and J 8 bases short, with 9 bases between. The CDR3 runs 11 residues.

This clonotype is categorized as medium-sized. CDR3 sequence: CSVGAYEQYF. The CDR3 DNA follows: TGCAGTGTAGGTGCCTACGAGCAGTACTTC. The chain carries TRBV20-1 and TRBJ2-7; D is unresolved. Germline V gives CDR1 DFQATT, CDR2 SNEGSKA (reference sequence). The germline V and J ends were trimmed by 7 bases and 2 bases, with 6 bases remaining between them. The length of the CDR3 is 10 residues.

Here the CDR3 reads CASSQQGGASYTF. In nucleotides, the CDR3 is TGTGCCAGCAGCCAGCAGGGCGGGGCAAGCTACACCTTC. This chain uses TRBV7-6 with TRBJ1-2; possibly TRBD1 for D (5 bases). V was cut by 5 bases and J by 9 bases, with 16 bases left in between. The CDR3 has 13 amino acids. Germline CDR1 reads SGHVS; CDR2 reads FNYEAQ.

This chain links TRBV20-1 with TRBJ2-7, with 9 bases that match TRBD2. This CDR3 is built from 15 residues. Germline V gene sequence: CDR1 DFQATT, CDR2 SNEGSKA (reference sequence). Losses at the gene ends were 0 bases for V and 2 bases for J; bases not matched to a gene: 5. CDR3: CSARDQRGATYEQYF. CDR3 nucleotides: TGCAGTGCTAGAGATCAGCGGGGGGCAACCTACGAGCAGTACTTC.

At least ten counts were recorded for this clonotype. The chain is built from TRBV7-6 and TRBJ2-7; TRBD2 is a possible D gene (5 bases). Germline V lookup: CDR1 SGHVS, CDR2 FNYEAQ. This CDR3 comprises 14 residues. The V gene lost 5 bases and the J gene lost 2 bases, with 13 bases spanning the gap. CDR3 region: CASSPYSGTYEQYF. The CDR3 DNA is TGTGCCAGCAGCCCTTACTCCGGGACCTACGAGCAGTACTTC.

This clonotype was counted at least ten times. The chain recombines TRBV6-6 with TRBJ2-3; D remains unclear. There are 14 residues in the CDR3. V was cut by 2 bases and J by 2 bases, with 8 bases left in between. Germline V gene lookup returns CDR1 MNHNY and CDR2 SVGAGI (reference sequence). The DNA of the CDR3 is TGTGCCAGCAGTTACGGCAGGCTCACAGATACGCAGTATTTT. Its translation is CASSYGRLTDTQYF.

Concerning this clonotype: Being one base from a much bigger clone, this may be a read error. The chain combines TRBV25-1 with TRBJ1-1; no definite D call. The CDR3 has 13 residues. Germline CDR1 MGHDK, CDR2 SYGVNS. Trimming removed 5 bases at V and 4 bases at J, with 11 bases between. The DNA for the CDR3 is TGTGCCAGCAGTAACTCCCGGGTCACTGAAGCTTTCTTT. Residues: CASSNSRVTEAFF.

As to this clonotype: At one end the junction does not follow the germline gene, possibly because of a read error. CDR3 DNA: TGTGCCACCAGCAGAGATGGGGGGAACACCGGGGAGCTGTACTTC. It translates to CATSRDGGNTGELYF. The rearrangement links TRBV15 to TRBJ2-7, with D maybe TRBD2 (6 bases). Per germline, CDR1 LNHNV and CDR2 YYDKDF (reference sequence). This CDR3 spans 15 amino acids.

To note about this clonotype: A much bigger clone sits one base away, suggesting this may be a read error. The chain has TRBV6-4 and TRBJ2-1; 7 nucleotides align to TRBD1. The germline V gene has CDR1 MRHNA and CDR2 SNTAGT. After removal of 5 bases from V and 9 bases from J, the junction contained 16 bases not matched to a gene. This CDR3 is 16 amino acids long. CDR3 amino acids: CASSLSRPTGESEQFF. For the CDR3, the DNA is TGTGCCAGCAGTTTATCCCGCCCCACAGGGGAGAGTGAGCAGTTCTTC.

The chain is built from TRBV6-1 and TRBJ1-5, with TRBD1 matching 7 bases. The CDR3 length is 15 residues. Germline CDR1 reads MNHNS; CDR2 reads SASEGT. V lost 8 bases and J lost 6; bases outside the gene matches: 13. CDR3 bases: TGTGCCAGCGGTTGCGATGAGGGGGCGAGTCAGCCCCAGCATTTT. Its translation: CASGCDEGASQPQHF.

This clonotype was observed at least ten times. CDR3 nucleotide sequence: TGTGCCAGCAGCGTGTTAGGGGCGCGGGAAAACATTCAGTACTTC. This gives the protein CASSVLGARENIQYF. The chain has TRBV9 and TRBJ2-4; possibly TRBD1 or TRBD2 for D (5 bases each). This CDR3 contains 15 residues. V gave up 2 bases and J gave up 5 bases, with 14 bases separating them. Germline V gene lookup returns CDR1 SGDLS and CDR2 YYNGEE.

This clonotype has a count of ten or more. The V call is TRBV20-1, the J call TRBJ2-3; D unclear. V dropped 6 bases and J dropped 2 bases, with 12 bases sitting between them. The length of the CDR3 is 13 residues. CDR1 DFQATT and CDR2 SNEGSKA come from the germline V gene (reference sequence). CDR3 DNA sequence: TGCAGTGCCAGCGACTTTCCCACAGATACGCAGTATTTT. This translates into CSASDFPTDTQYF.

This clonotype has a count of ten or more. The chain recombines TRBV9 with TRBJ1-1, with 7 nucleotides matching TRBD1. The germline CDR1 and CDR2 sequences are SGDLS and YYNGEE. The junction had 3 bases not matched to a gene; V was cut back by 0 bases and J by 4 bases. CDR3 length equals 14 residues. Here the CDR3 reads CASSVGGGGTEAFF. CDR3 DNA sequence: TGTGCCAGCAGCGTAGGAGGGGGCGGCACTGAAGCTTTCTTT.

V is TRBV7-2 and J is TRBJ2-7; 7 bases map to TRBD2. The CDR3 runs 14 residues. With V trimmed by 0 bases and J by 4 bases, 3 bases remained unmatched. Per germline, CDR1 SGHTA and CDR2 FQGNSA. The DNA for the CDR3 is TGTGCCAGCAGCTTAGCGGGGGGGGTTTACGAGCAGTACTTC. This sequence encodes CASSLAGGVYEQYF.

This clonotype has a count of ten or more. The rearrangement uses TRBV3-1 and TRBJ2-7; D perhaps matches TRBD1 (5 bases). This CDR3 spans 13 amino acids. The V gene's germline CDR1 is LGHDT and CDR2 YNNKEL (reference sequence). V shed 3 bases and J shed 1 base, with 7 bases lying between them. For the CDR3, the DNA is TGTGCCAGCAGCCAGACAGTTTCCTACGAGCAGTACTTC. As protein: CASSQTVSYEQYF.

The CDR3: CASSLQHSGTDTQFF. CDR3 sequence (DNA): TGTGCCAGCAGCTTACAACACTCGGGCACAGATACGCAGTTCTTC. This sequence joins TRBV11-1 and TRBJ2-1; unclear D gene. The V gene's germline CDR1 is SGHAT and CDR2 FQDESV (reference sequence). The V and J ends lost 2 bases and 12 bases respectively, with 20 bases between them. The CDR3 extends over 15 amino acids.

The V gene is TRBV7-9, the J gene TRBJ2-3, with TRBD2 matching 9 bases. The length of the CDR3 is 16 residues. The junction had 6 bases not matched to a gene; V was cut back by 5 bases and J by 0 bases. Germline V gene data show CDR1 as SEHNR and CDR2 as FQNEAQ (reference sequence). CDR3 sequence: CASSLGLANSTDTQYF. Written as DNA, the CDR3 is TGTGCCAGCAGCCTAGGACTAGCGAATAGCACAGATACGCAGTATTTT.

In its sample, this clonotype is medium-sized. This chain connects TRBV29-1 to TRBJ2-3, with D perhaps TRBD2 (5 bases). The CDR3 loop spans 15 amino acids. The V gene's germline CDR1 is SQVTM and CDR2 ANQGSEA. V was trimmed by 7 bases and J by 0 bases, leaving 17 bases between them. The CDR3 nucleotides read TGCAGCGAATCCGCGGGTCCGTCTAGCACAGATACGCAGTATTTT. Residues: CSESAGPSSTDTQYF.